Following are 2 T cell receptor beta chains from one sample sequenced in a study of blood T cell repertoires in COVID-19. TCRdb keeps only in-frame clones here, not all; method: immunoSEQ multiplex PCR. The sample yields some 130,000 clones, 75% to 90% seen once. Sequencing used peripheral blood. These receptors came from a human donor in a cohort sampled during active COVID-19.

The chain links TRBV6-2 or TRBV6-3 to TRBJ2-1; 7 nucleotides match TRBD2. The CDR3 runs 14 residues. The V gene's germline CDR1 is MNHEY and CDR2 SVGEGT. J was trimmed by 9 bases and V by 2 bases; bases with no gene match: 7. CDR3 coding DNA: TGTGCCAGCAGTTACGGGGGGAGGGCCTTTGAGCAGTTCTTC. It translates to CASSYGGRAFEQFF.

This sequence joins TRBV10-3 and TRBJ1-2; D gene unclear. From germline, CDR1 is ENHRY and CDR2 SYGVKD. The CDR3 contains 11 residues. Trimming stripped 8 bases from V and 7 bases from J, with 11 bases between. The CDR3 is CAIQLAGGYTF. In DNA form, the CDR3 reads TGTGCCATCCAACTGGCGGGTGGCTACACCTTC.